The rows below give T cell receptor beta chains drawn from one sample of a study of T-cell reconstitution after alpha-beta-depleted transplantation in children. TCRdb itself ran the PCR reads through MiXCR, one entry per CDR3 protein. The sample has over 200,000 distinct CDR3 sequences, about a tenth seen once; the top ten hold roughly 27%. Sequenced here: PBMCs, sampled before TCRalphabeta/CD19-depleted stem cell transplant. These receptors were obtained from a child under two years old with acute myeloid leukemia, due to receive a stem cell transplant. The CDR3 runs from the conserved cysteine through the conserved F or W. D genes are given only for firm matches. Rows may omit the clone size; those that give it use once, few, many or a size class.

d_call | j_call | clone_size | v_call | cdr3_nt | cdr3_aa
TRBD1 | TRBJ2-1 | many | TRBV20-1 | TGCAGTGCTCCTCCCGGACAGGGGCGCTCCTACAATGAGCAGTTCTTC | CSAPPGQGRSYNEQFF
TRBD1 | TRBJ1-1 | many | TRBV6-5 | TGTGCCAGCAGTTACTCGCAGGGGGCTGGTGGCACTGAAGCTTTCTTT | CASSYSQGAGGTEAFF
NA | TRBJ1-6 | many | TRBV6-2/TRBV6-3 | TGTGCCAGCAGTTACTGGGAAGACTCACCCCTCCACTTT | CASSYWEDSPLHF
NA | TRBJ2-3 | many | TRBV3-1 | TGTGCCAGCAGCCAAGACACAGATACGCAGTATTTT | CASSQDTDTQYF
NA | TRBJ1-5 | many | TRBV12-3/TRBV12-4 | TGTGCCAGCCAGGGACACCTATATAGCAATCAGCCCCAGCATTTT | CASQGHLYSNQPQHF
NA | TRBJ2-1 | many | TRBV3-1 | TGTGCCAGCAGCCCTCACGGCGGTGAGCAGTTCTTC | CASSPHGGEQFF
NA | TRBJ2-3 | many | TRBV5-1 | TGCGCCAGCAGCCCGTCAGAGGGGCCTACAGATACGCAGTATTTT | CASSPSEGPTDTQYF
NA | TRBJ2-3 | few | TRBV10-3 | TGTGCCATCGCCAGCAGGGTGGCAGATACGCAGTATTTT | CAIASRVADTQYF
NA | TRBJ2-3 | many | TRBV19 | TGTGCCAGTAGTCCCGGGGATACGCAGTATTTT | CASSPGDTQYF
NA | TRBJ1-1 | many | TRBV12-3/TRBV12-4 | TGTGCCAGCAGCCCCAACACTGAAGCTTTCTTT | CASSPNTEAFF
TRBD2 | TRBJ2-7 | many | TRBV7-2 | TGTGCCAGCAGCTTTAGCGGGAGGCACGAGCAGTACTTC | CASSFSGRHEQYF
NA | TRBJ1-5 | many | TRBV12-3/TRBV12-4 | TGTGCCAGCAGTTTAGGGGGGGGTAATAGCAATCAGCCCCAGCATTTT | CASSLGGGNSNQPQHF
NA | TRBJ2-5 | many | TRBV7-6 | TGTGCCAGCAGCTTAGTGGGCGTAGGATCCCAAGAGACCCAGTACTTC | CASSLVGVGSQETQYF
NA | TRBJ1-3 | many | TRBV28 | TGTGCCAGCAGTTTTCGCCCCCTCCGAGGAAACACCATATATTTT | CASSFRPLRGNTIYF
NA | TRBJ2-1 | NA | TRBV18 | TGTGCCAGCTCACCACCGACCGGGATGGATAATGAGCAGTTCTTC | CASSPPTGMDNEQFF